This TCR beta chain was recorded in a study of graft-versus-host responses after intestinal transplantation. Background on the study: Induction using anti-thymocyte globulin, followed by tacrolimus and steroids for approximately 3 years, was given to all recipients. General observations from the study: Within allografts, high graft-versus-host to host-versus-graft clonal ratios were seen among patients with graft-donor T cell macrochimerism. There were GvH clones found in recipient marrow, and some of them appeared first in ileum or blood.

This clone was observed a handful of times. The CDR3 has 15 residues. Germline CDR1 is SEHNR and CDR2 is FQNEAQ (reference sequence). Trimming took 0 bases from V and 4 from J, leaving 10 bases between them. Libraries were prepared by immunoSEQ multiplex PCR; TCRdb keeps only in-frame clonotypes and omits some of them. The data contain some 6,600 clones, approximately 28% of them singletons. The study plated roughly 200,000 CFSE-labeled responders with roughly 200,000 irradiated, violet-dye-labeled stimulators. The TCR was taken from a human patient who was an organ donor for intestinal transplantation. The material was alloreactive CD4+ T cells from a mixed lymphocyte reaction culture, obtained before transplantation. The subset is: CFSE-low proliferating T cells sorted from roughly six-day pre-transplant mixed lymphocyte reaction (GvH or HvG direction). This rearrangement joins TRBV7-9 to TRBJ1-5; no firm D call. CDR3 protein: CASSLAGGPNQPQHF. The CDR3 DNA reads TGTGCCAGCAGCTTAGCCGGTGGGCCGAATCAGCCCCAGCATTTT.